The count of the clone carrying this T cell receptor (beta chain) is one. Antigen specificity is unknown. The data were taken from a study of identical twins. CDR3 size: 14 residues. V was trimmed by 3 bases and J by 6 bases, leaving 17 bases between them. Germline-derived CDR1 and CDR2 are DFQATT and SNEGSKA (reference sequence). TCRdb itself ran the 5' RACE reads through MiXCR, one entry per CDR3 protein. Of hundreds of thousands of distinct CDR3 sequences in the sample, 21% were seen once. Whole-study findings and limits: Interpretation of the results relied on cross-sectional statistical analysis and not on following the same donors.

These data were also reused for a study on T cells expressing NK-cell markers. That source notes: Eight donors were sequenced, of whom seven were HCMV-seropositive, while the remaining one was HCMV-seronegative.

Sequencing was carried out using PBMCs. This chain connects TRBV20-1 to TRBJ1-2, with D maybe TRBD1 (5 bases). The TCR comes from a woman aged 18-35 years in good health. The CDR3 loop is CSASWAGGRDGYTF. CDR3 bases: TGCAGTGCTAGTTGGGCCGGGGGACGGGATGGCTACACCTTC.